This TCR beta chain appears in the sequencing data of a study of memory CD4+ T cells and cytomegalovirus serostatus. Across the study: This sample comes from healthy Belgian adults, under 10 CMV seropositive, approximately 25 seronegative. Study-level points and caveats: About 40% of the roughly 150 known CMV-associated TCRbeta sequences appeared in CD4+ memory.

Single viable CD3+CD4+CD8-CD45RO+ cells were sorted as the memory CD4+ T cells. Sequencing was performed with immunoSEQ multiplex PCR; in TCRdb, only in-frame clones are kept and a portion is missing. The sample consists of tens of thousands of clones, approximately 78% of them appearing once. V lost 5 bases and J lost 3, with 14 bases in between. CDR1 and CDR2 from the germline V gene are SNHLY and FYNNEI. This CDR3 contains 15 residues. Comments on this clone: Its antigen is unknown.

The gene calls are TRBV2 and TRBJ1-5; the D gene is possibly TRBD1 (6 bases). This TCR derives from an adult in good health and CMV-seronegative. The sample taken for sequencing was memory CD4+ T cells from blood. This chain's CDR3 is CASSISQGFNQPQHF. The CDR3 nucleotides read TGTGCCAGCAGTATTAGTCAGGGGTTCAATCAGCCCCAGCATTTT.